This is a list of T cell receptor beta chains from one sample in a study of OX40 agonist ivuxolimab in advanced cancers. Here immunoSEQ multiplex PCR was the method, and the copy in TCRdb shows in-frame clones only, minus some. This table has about 120,000 clones, just over 90% appearing once. Material: CD4+ or CD8+ T cells sorted from blood, obtained in a trial of the OX40 agonist ivuxolimab. Receptors were obtained from an adult with an advanced solid tumor such as melanoma, head and neck, liver or kidney cancer. Both conserved end residues are part of each CDR3. D genes are given only for firm matches. Clone size is stated in some rows and not others, as once, few, many or a class when expanded.

V gene: TRBV2; clone size: .; D gene: TRBD2; J gene: TRBJ2-5; CDR3 protein: CASSEVGIAGQETQYF; CDR3 DNA: TGTGCCAGCAGTGAAGTGGGGATAGCGGGACAAGAGACCCAGTACTTC
V gene: TRBV19; clone size: .; D gene: .; J gene: TRBJ2-5; CDR3 protein: CASSIGQSARTQYF; CDR3 DNA: TGTGCCAGTAGTATAGGCCAGTCCGCGCGAACCCAGTACTTC
V gene: TRBV15; clone size: .; D gene: TRBD1; J gene: TRBJ2-2; CDR3 protein: CATSRLPGTGQGGELFF; CDR3 DNA: TGTGCCACCAGCAGGCTCCCCGGGACAGGTCAGGGCGGGGAGCTGTTTTTT
V gene: TRBV7-9; clone size: .; D gene: TRBD1; J gene: TRBJ2-5; CDR3 protein: CASSLRTGAIQETQYF; CDR3 DNA: TGTGCCAGCAGCTTAAGGACAGGGGCAATCCAAGAGACCCAGTACTTC
V gene: TRBV19; clone size: .; D gene: TRBD2; J gene: TRBJ2-3; CDR3 protein: CASSMGLAGRGGRRADTQYF; CDR3 DNA: TGTGCCAGTAGTATGGGGCTAGCGGGAAGGGGAGGCAGGCGGGCAGATACGCAGTATTTT
V gene: TRBV18; clone size: .; D gene: TRBD1; J gene: TRBJ1-2; CDR3 protein: CASSLFGQGANGYTF; CDR3 DNA: TGTGCCAGCTCACTCTTCGGGCAGGGGGCGAATGGCTACACCTTC
V gene: TRBV28; clone size: .; D gene: .; J gene: TRBJ1-4; CDR3 protein: CASSPFRGTTNEKLFF; CDR3 DNA: TGTGCCAGCAGTCCGTTCAGGGGAACTACTAATGAAAAACTGTTTTTT
V gene: TRBV5-1; clone size: .; D gene: TRBD2; J gene: TRBJ2-1; CDR3 protein: CASCRGLVSYNEQFF; CDR3 DNA: TGCGCCAGCTGCCGGGGACTAGTCTCCTACAATGAGCAGTTCTTC
V gene: TRBV15; clone size: .; D gene: TRBD1; J gene: TRBJ2-3; CDR3 protein: CATSRGGTGKDTQYF; CDR3 DNA: TGTGCCACCAGCAGAGGCGGGACAGGGAAGGATACGCAGTATTTT
V gene: TRBV2; clone size: .; D gene: .; J gene: TRBJ2-7; CDR3 protein: CASRTLRGWQYF; CDR3 DNA: TGTGCCAGCAGGACACTCAGGGGTTGGCAGTACTTC
V gene: TRBV28; clone size: .; D gene: .; J gene: TRBJ2-1; CDR3 protein: CASRLGGPSYNEQFF; CDR3 DNA: TGTGCCAGCAGGTTGGGGGGCCCCTCCTACAATGAGCAGTTCTTC
V gene: TRBV20-1; clone size: .; D gene: .; J gene: TRBJ2-7; CDR3 protein: CSASKPYEQYF; CDR3 DNA: TGCAGTGCTAGTAAGCCTTACGAGCAGTACTTC
V gene: TRBV19; clone size: .; D gene: .; J gene: TRBJ2-5; CDR3 protein: CASSLRIGHLQETQYF; CDR3 DNA: TGTGCCAGTAGCCTTAGGATAGGGCACCTCCAAGAGACCCAGTACTTC
V gene: TRBV6-5; clone size: .; D gene: .; J gene: TRBJ1-1; CDR3 protein: CASSERGNTEAFF; CDR3 DNA: TGTGCCAGCAGTGAAAGGGGCAACACTGAAGCTTTCTTT
V gene: TRBV5-4; clone size: .; D gene: .; J gene: TRBJ1-1; CDR3 protein: CASSLVGADTEAFF; CDR3 DNA: TGTGCCAGCAGCTTGGTGGGGGCTGACACTGAAGCTTTCTTT
V gene: TRBV28; clone size: .; D gene: TRBD1; J gene: TRBJ1-6; CDR3 protein: CASSGRHRGRGSPLHF; CDR3 DNA: TGTGCCAGCAGTGGGCGTCACAGGGGGCGGGGTTCACCCCTCCACTTT
V gene: TRBV5-1; clone size: .; D gene: .; J gene: TRBJ2-3; CDR3 protein: CASSWTDDSTDTQYF; CDR3 DNA: TGCGCCAGCAGCTGGACGGATGACAGCACAGATACGCAGTATTTT
V gene: TRBV11-2; clone size: .; D gene: .; J gene: TRBJ1-6; CDR3 protein: CASSFDLAVSSYNSPLHF; CDR3 DNA: TGTGCCAGCAGCTTCGATTTGGCGGTGAGCTCCTATAATTCACCCCTCCACTTT
V gene: TRBV4-3; clone size: .; D gene: .; J gene: TRBJ1-6; CDR3 protein: CASSQANGNSPLHF; CDR3 DNA: TGCGCCAGCAGCCAAGCGAACGGTAATTCACCCCTCCACTTT
V gene: TRBV28; clone size: .; D gene: TRBD2; J gene: TRBJ2-3; CDR3 protein: CASSLTSWASGGTSTDTQYF; CDR3 DNA: TGTGCCAGCAGTTTAACGTCTTGGGCTAGCGGGGGGACTAGCACAGATACGCAGTATTTT
V gene: TRBV7-6; clone size: .; D gene: .; J gene: TRBJ1-2; CDR3 protein: CASSPSSGPYGYTF; CDR3 DNA: TGTGCCAGCAGCCCATCATCTGGACCCTATGGCTACACCTTC
V gene: TRBV29-1; clone size: .; D gene: .; J gene: TRBJ2-5; CDR3 protein: CSVWIQETQYF; CDR3 DNA: TGCAGCGTTTGGATCCAAGAGACCCAGTACTTC
V gene: TRBV6-1; clone size: .; D gene: .; J gene: TRBJ1-5; CDR3 protein: CASSEVVPQHF; CDR3 DNA: TGTGCCAGCAGTGAAGTGGTGCCCCAGCATTTT
V gene: TRBV10-3; clone size: .; D gene: TRBD2; J gene: TRBJ2-1; CDR3 protein: CATMLGGGDEQFF; CDR3 DNA: TGTGCCACTATGCTAGGCGGGGGGGATGAGCAGTTCTTC
V gene: TRBV7-2; clone size: .; D gene: .; J gene: TRBJ2-5; CDR3 protein: CASSQSGQETQYF; CDR3 DNA: TGTGCCAGCAGCCAGAGCGGACAAGAGACCCAGTACTTC
V gene: TRBV1; clone size: .; D gene: .; J gene: TRBJ2-7; CDR3 protein: CTSSQVCYEQYF; CDR3 DNA: TGCACCAGCAGCCAAGTCTGCTACGAGCAGTACTTC
V gene: TRBV7-2; clone size: .; D gene: TRBD2; J gene: TRBJ2-2; CDR3 protein: CASSGTSGRNTGELFF; CDR3 DNA: TGTGCCAGCAGCGGGACTAGCGGGAGGAACACCGGGGAGCTGTTTTTT
V gene: TRBV28; clone size: .; D gene: .; J gene: TRBJ1-6; CDR3 protein: CASSLSHSPLHF; CDR3 DNA: TGTGCCAGCAGCCTCAGTCATTCACCCCTCCACTTT
V gene: TRBV5-6; clone size: .; D gene: TRBD1; J gene: TRBJ1-5; CDR3 protein: CASSRTGGGPQHF; CDR3 DNA: TGTGCCAGCAGCCGCACAGGGGGCGGGCCCCAGCATTTT
V gene: TRBV7-9; clone size: .; D gene: .; J gene: TRBJ2-3; CDR3 protein: CASSSGPRSTDTQYF; CDR3 DNA: TGTGCCAGCAGTTCGGGACCCAGGTCCACAGATACGCAGTATTTT
V gene: TRBV28; clone size: .; D gene: TRBD1; J gene: TRBJ1-2; CDR3 protein: CASSLQGITSGYTF; CDR3 DNA: TGTGCCAGCAGCCTACAGGGGATTACGTCTGGCTACACCTTC
V gene: TRBV5-4; clone size: .; D gene: TRBD1; J gene: TRBJ1-1; CDR3 protein: CASRNRGPNTEAFF; CDR3 DNA: TGTGCCAGCAGGAACAGGGGACCGAACACTGAAGCTTTCTTT
V gene: TRBV28; clone size: .; D gene: .; J gene: TRBJ2-1; CDR3 protein: CASRATGGRPYNEQFF; CDR3 DNA: TGTGCCAGCAGGGCGACTGGGGGTAGACCCTACAATGAGCAGTTCTTC
V gene: TRBV15; clone size: .; D gene: .; J gene: TRBJ1-4; CDR3 protein: CATSRHTGTGANEKLFF; CDR3 DNA: TGTGCCACCAGCAGACACACCGGGACGGGGGCTAATGAAAAACTGTTTTTT
V gene: TRBV6-5; clone size: .; D gene: .; J gene: TRBJ1-1; CDR3 protein: CASSSVTGTAAEAFF; CDR3 DNA: TGTGCCAGCAGTTCAGTAACCGGGACCGCCGCTGAAGCTTTCTTT
V gene: TRBV6-4; clone size: .; D gene: .; J gene: TRBJ2-1; CDR3 protein: CASSPSYFPRGNEQFF; CDR3 DNA: TGTGCCAGCAGCCCGTCCTACTTCCCCAGAGGAAATGAGCAGTTCTTC
V gene: TRBV18; clone size: .; D gene: .; J gene: TRBJ2-7; CDR3 protein: CASSEGPIEEQYF; CDR3 DNA: TGTGCCAGCTCAGAGGGGCCCATTGAGGAGCAGTACTTC
V gene: TRBV7-2; clone size: few; D gene: .; J gene: TRBJ1-6; CDR3 protein: CASSLNLRVYNSPLHF; CDR3 DNA: TGTGCCAGCAGCCTAAATCTGAGGGTCTATAATTCACCCCTCCACTTT
V gene: TRBV5-4; clone size: few; D gene: TRBD1; J gene: TRBJ2-5; CDR3 protein: CASSGDSRGLQETQYF; CDR3 DNA: TGTGCCAGCAGCGGGGACAGCCGGGGATTACAAGAGACCCAGTACTTC
V gene: TRBV6-5; clone size: .; D gene: .; J gene: TRBJ1-5; CDR3 protein: CASSYSGGNQPQHF; CDR3 DNA: TGTGCCAGCAGTTACTCAGGGGGAAATCAGCCCCAGCATTTT